These 5 T cell receptor beta chains were sequenced from one sample in a study of STAT5B mutations in CD4+ large granular lymphocyte leukemia. Libraries were prepared by immunoSEQ multiplex PCR; TCRdb keeps only in-frame clonotypes and omits some of them. The sample lists 31,000 or so clones; approximately 79% were seen once. What was sequenced was CD4+ T cells from blood buffy coats. These receptors all come from a human donor in good health.

The chain uses TRBV7-2 and TRBJ2-1; 8 nucleotides match TRBD2. This CDR3 is built from 16 residues. Unmatched junction bases numbered 11, after V lost 5 bases and J lost 5 bases. Germline CDR1 and CDR2: SGHTA and FQGNSA. DNA for the CDR3: TGTGCCAGCAGCCTCCGGGGGGTAGCGGGGCACAATGAGCAGTTCTTC. Amino acid sequence: CASSLRGVAGHNEQFF.

The rearrangement joins TRBV11-3 to TRBJ2-7, with TRBD2 as a possible D gene (6 bases). The CDR3 covers 14 residues. Germline loops: CDR1 SGHNT, CDR2 YENEEA. V was pared by 1 base and J by 4 bases, with 11 bases between. CDR3 sequence: CASSLGLVGYEQYF. As DNA, the CDR3 is TGTGCCAGCAGCTTAGGACTAGTAGGGTACGAGCAGTACTTC.

This chain connects TRBV12-1 to TRBJ2-1; TRBD2, the table's D call, lacks a check against the DNA. TRBV12-1 is a pseudogene. The CDR3 extends over 19 amino acids. The CDR3 sequence is CASSCEGTGGLAGFNEQFF. CDR3 DNA: TGTGCCAGCAGCTGTGAAGGGACAGGGGGACTAGCGGGATTCAATGAGCAGTTCTTC.

This sequence joins TRBV6-6 and TRBJ2-7; tentative D call: TRBD2 (5 bases). The CDR3 is 14 amino acids. Germline assignment: CDR1 MNHNY and CDR2 SVGAGI (reference sequence). V was pared by 2 bases and J by 6 bases, with 14 bases between. CDR3: CASSYREGGVEQYF. The DNA of the CDR3 is TGTGCCAGCAGTTACCGTGAGGGTGGGGTCGAGCAGTACTTC.

V is TRBV18 and J is TRBJ2-7; D perhaps matches TRBD2 (6 bases). V was shortened by 4 bases and J by 4 bases, with 14 bases between the two germline ends. The germline gives CDR1 KGHSH, CDR2 LQKENI. The CDR3 length is 14 residues. The CDR3 DNA reads TGTGCCAGCTCACAAGCGGGCGAATTATACGAGCAGTACTTC. It codes for CASSQAGELYEQYF.